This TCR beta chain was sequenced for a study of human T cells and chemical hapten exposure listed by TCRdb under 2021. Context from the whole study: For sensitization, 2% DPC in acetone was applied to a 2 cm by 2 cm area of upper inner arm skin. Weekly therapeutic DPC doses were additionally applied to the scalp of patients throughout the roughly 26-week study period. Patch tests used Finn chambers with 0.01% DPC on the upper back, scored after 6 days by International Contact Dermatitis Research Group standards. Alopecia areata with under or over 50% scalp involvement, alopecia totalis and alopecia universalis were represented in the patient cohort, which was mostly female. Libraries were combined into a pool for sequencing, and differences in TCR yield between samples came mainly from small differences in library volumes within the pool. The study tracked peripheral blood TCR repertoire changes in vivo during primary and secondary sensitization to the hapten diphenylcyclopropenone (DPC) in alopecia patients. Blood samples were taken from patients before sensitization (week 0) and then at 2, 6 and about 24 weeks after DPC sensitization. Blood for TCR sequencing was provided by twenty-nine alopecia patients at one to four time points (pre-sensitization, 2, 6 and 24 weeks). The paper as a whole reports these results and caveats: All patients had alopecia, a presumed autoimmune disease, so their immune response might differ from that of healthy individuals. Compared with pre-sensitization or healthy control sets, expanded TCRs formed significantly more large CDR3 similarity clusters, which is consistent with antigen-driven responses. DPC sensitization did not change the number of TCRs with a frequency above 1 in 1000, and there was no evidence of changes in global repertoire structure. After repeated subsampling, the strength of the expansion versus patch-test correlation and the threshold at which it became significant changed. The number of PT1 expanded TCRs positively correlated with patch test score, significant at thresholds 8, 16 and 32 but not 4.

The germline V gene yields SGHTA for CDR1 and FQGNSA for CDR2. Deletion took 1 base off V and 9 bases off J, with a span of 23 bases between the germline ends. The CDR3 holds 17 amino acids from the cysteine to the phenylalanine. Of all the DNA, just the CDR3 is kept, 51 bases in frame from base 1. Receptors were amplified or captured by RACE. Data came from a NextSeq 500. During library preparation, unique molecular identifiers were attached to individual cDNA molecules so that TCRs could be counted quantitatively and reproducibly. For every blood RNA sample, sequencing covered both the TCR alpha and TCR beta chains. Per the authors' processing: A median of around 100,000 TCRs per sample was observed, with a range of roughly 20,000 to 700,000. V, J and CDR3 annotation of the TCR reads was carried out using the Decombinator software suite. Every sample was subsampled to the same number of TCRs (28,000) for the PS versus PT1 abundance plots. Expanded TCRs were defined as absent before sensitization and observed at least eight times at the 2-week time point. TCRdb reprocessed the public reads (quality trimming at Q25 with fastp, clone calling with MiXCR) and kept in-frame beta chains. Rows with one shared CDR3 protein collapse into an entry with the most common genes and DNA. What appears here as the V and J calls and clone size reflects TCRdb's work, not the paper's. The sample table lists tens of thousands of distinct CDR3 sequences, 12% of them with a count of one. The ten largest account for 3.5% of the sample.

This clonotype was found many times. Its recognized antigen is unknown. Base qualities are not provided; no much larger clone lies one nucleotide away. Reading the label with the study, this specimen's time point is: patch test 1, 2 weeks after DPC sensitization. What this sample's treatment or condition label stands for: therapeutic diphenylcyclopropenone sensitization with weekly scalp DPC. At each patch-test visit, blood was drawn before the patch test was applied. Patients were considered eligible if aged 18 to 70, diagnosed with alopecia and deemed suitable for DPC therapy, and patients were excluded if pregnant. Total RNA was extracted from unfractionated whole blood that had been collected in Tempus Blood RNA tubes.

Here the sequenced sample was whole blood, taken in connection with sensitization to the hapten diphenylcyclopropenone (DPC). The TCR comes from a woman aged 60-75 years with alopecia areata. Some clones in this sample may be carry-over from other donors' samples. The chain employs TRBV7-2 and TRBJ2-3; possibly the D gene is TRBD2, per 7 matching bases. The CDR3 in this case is CASSLGGGGPNQRTQYF. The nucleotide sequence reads TGTGCCAGCAGCTTAGGAGGGGGGGGACCCAACCAGCGGACGCAGTATTTT.